The clone carrying this T cell receptor (beta chain) was recorded many times. The sample is drawn from a study of human T cells and chemical hapten exposure. Looking at the study overall: Small discrepancies in pooled library volume mainly accounted for the varying TCR yields per sample.

Unique molecular identifiers were attached to individual cDNA molecules within the library. TCRdb reprocessed the RACE reads with MiXCR, giving one entry per CDR3 protein. The table has 190,000 or so distinct CDR3 sequences, about 25% seen once. Sample time point: patch test 3, about 24 weeks after DPC sensitization. As for treatment: therapeutic diphenylcyclopropenone sensitization with weekly scalp DPC. At patch-test visits, sampling came before the patch test. This clonotype originated in a woman between 40 and 55 years old with alopecia areata. Some clones in this sample may be carry-over from other donors' samples. This sample comprised whole blood, obtained in connection with sensitization to the hapten diphenylcyclopropenone (DPC).

CDR3 sequence: CASSPGLADVGELFF. In nucleotides, the CDR3 is TGTGCCAGCAGCCCGGGACTAGCTGACGTCGGGGAGCTGTTTTTT. The chain joins TRBV7-9 to TRBJ2-2; 9 nucleotides agree with TRBD2. The CDR3 has 15 residues. V was clipped by 5 bases and J by 7 bases; unmatched bases: 8. CDR1 and CDR2 from the germline V gene are SEHNR and FQNEAQ (reference sequence).